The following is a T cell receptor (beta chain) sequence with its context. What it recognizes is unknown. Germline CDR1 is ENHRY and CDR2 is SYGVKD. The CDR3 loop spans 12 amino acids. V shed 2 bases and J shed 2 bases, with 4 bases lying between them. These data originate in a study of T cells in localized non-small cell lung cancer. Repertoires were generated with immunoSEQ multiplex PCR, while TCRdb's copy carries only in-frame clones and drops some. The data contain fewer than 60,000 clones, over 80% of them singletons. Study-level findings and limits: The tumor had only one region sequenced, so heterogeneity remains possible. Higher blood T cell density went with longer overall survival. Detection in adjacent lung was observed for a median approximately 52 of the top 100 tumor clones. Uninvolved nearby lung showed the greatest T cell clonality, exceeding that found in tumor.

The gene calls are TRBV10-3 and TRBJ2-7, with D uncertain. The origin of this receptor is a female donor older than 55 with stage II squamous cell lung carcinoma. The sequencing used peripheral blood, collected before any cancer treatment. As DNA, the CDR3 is TGTGCCATCAGTGAGGGGGCCTACGAGCAGTACTTC. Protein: CAISEGAYEQYF.